This T cell receptor beta chain was identified during a study of early T cells in non-severe SARS-CoV-2 infection. Tagging with unique molecular identifiers was applied to individual cDNA molecules. MiXCR, run by TCRdb on the 5' RACE reads, gives a single entry per CDR3 protein. The data contain roughly 41,000 distinct CDR3 sequences, 4.5% to 7% of them singletons. From germline, CDR1 is SGHVS and CDR2 FQNEAQ. The length of the CDR3 is 14 residues. Trimming cost V 4 bases and J 3 bases; bases outside gene matches: 5. This clonotype was counted ten times or more. The V and J genes are TRBV7-8 and TRBJ1-2; the match to TRBD1 covers 7 bases. The clonotype was recovered from an adult who was a healthcare worker with PCR-confirmed SARS-CoV-2 infection or an uninfected control (not recorded which). The sample taken for sequencing was whole blood. CDR3 nucleotide sequence: TGTGCCAGCAGCTACGGACAGGCCTACTATGGCTACACCTTC. Protein: CASSYGQAYYGYTF.